The sequence of this T cell receptor (beta chain) was determined in a study of cytomegalovirus exposure and HLA in healthy donors. Study details: Earlier, 150 million to 200 million T cells were analyzed, and some 120 million unique TCR beta sequences were found among them. General observations from the study: It was assumed in the presence/absence analyses that sequencing depth was roughly uniform across donors. Overall, some 160 TCR beta chains were annotated as cytomegalovirus-associated.

To note about this clone: Its target is unknown.

PCR amplification relied on 60 Vbeta primers (plus 13 Jbeta primers). Methods used by the authors: Around 11 million of 80 million to 85 million unique TCR beta chains were shared, per a later count. Method: immunoSEQ multiplex PCR; TCRdb's copy keeps in-frame clones and lacks some. That table furnishes V, J and clone size, whereas the DNA furnished D and trimming. The table shows some 140,000 clones, with around 80% occurring only once. The germline V gene has CDR1 KGHSH and CDR2 LQKENI. The CDR3 consists of 13 residues. Trimming cost V 8 bases and J 5 bases; bases outside gene matches: 6. This TCR was sampled from a young man in good health. The chain recombines TRBV18 with TRBJ2-5, with 9 bases that match TRBD2. Sequencing was done on a sample of PBMCs. CDR3 DNA sequence: TGTGCCAGCGTTAGCGGGAGAGGGGAGACCCAGTACTTC. Its protein is CASVSGRGETQYF.